This entry concerns a single TCR beta chain. These data originate in a study of blood T cell repertoires in COVID-19. Trimming shortened V by 6 bases and J by 5 bases, and 17 bases separated the two germline ends. CDR1 SNHLY and CDR2 FYNNEI come from the germline V gene. The CDR3 length is 15 residues. Assay: immunoSEQ multiplex PCR; the TCRdb copy retains only in-frame clones and omits some. Of about 400,000 clones listed, about 87% are singletons. The chain has TRBV2 and TRBJ1-5; TRBD1 is a possible D gene (6 bases). The sequence derives from a human donor in a cohort sampled during active COVID-19. The sequenced sample consisted of peripheral blood. This CDR3 is CASRWGQGPYQPQHF. CDR3 bases: TGTGCCAGCAGATGGGGGCAGGGCCCGTATCAGCCCCAGCATTTT.